The 31 T cell receptor beta chains below were found in one sample sequenced in a study. Sequenced by immunoSEQ multiplex PCR; TCRdb stores in-frame clones only, minus some. The table has 40,000 to 55,000 clones, approximately 93% seen once. Sequenced: PBMCs. The receptors come from a man aged 35 to 55 with rheumatoid arthritis.

This clone was seen a handful of times. This sequence joins TRBV7-2 and TRBJ2-3; the D is unclear. Germline V gene data show CDR1 as SGHTA and CDR2 as FQGNSA. The CDR3 loop spans 12 amino acids. Trimming left V 3 bases short and J 14 bases short, with 15 bases between. CDR3 sequence: CASSLTEEVWYF. Here the CDR3 DNA reads TGTGCCAGCAGCTTGACCGAAGAGGTTTGGTATTTT.

The chain links TRBV15 to TRBJ1-1; D unresolved. The CDR3 is 12 amino acids. V was trimmed by 4 bases and J by 0 bases, leaving 3 bases between them. From germline, CDR1 is LNHNV and CDR2 YYDKDF (reference sequence). The CDR3 sequence is CATSKLNTEAFF. In nucleotides, the CDR3 is TGTGCCACCAGCAAACTGAACACTGAAGCTTTCTTT.

This clone was seen once. The V and J genes are TRBV2 and TRBJ2-2; a possible D gene is TRBD2 (6 bases). Trimming pared 4 bases from V and 2 bases from J, leaving 20 bases between. The CDR3 is 18 residues long. Germline CDR1 reads SNHLY; CDR2 reads FYNNEI. The CDR3 DNA is TGTGCCAGCAGTGTCAGGATCGGTTGGGGGGAAAACACCGGGGAGCTGTTTTTT. Protein: CASSVRIGWGENTGELFF. Full variable domain (rest looked up from reference TRBV2 and TRBJ2-2): EPEVTQTPSHQVTQMGQEVILRCVPISNHLYFYWYRQILGQKVEFLVSFYNNEISEKSEIFDDQFSVERPDGSNFTLKIRSTKLEDSAMYFCASSVRIGWGENTGELFFGEGSRLTVL.

The chain links TRBV3-1 (or the pseudogene TRBV3-2) to TRBJ2-3; 10 nucleotides align to TRBD2. Germline V lookup: CDR1 LGHDT, CDR2 YNNKEL (reference sequence). V dropped 2 bases and J dropped 4; count of bases not matched to a gene: 12. The CDR3 runs 18 residues. CDR3: CASSQQAAGGALADTQYF. DNA of the CDR3: TGTGCCAGCAGCCAACAAGCAGCGGGAGGGGCGTTGGCAGATACGCAGTATTTT.

J is TRBJ2-5 and V is TRBV6-5; 7 bases align to TRBD2. The CDR3 totals 15 residues. Germline assignment: CDR1 MNHEY and CDR2 SVGAGI. V was clipped by 2 bases and J by 4 bases; unmatched bases: 7. The chain's CDR3 is CASSYVSGGRETQYF. Here the CDR3 DNA reads TGTGCCAGCAGTTACGTGTCGGGAGGAAGAGAGACCCAGTACTTC.

This clone turned up a few times. The chain has TRBV5-1 and TRBJ2-7, with 11 positions matching TRBD1. V lost 4 bases, J lost 3 bases, and 6 bases stayed unmatched. Germline V lookup: CDR1 SGHRS, CDR2 YFSETQ. The CDR3 runs to 15 residues. This CDR3 is CASSNKGQGDYEQYF. The CDR3 DNA follows: TGCGCCAGCAGCAATAAGGGACAGGGGGACTACGAGCAGTACTTC.

This sequence joins TRBV29-1 and TRBJ2-5; 7 bases are shared with TRBD2. Germline values: CDR1 SQVTM, CDR2 ANQGSEA. The CDR3 has 14 residues. CDR3 in DNA: TGCACCTCCCCTCCCGGGAGGCGGAAAGAGACCCAGTACTTC. Protein product: CTSPPGRRKETQYF.

The chain couples TRBV28 to TRBJ2-5; D may be TRBD1 (6 bases). The CDR3 consists of 17 residues. The germline gives CDR1 MDHEN, CDR2 SYDVKM. V lost 3 bases and J lost 5, with 22 bases in between. CDR3 nucleotides: TGTGCCAGCAGTTTTCAACAGGGTCCCGGGGTAGTGGAGACCCAGTACTTC. Its translation: CASSFQQGPGVVETQYF.

The genes are TRBV6-2 or TRBV6-3 and TRBJ1-2; no firm D call. Germline V lookup: CDR1 MNHEY, CDR2 SVGEGT. The germline V and J ends were trimmed by 6 bases and 4 bases, with 9 bases remaining between them. The CDR3 sequence is 12 residues long. This chain's CDR3 is CASRPGFYGYTF. The CDR3 DNA sequence: TGTGCCAGCAGGCCTGGGTTCTATGGCTACACCTTC.

V gene TRBV18 combines with J gene TRBJ2-1; no clear D gene. Germline-derived CDR1 and CDR2 are KGHSH and LQKENI. V gave up 1 base and J gave up 7 bases, with 8 bases separating them. The CDR3 has 13 residues. The CDR3 region has the DNA TGTGCCAGCTCACCACAGACTGGAAATGAGCAGTTCTTC. As protein: CASSPQTGNEQFF. The variable domain in full, completed from reference TRBV18 and TRBJ2-1, reads NAGVMQNPRHLVRRRGQEARLRCSPMKGHSHVYWYRQLPEEGLKFMVYLQKENIIDESGMPKERFSAEFPKEGPSILRIQQVVRGDSAAYFCASSPQTGNEQFFGPGTRLTVL.

The J gene is TRBJ2-2, the V gene TRBV25-1; 10 bases line up with TRBD1. The CDR3 is made up of 17 amino acids. Trimming cost V 3 bases and J 4 bases; bases outside gene matches: 8. Looked up from germline, CDR1 is MGHDK and CDR2 is SYGVNS. The CDR3 spells CASSERQGARGTGELFF. CDR3 coding DNA: TGTGCCAGCAGTGAGAGACAGGGGGCGCGGGGCACCGGGGAGCTGTTTTTT.

The chain employs TRBV20-1 and TRBJ2-7, with D possibly TRBD2 on 5 matching bases. Germline V gene data show CDR1 as DFQATT and CDR2 as SNEGSKA (reference sequence). The CDR3 totals 11 residues. Trimming removed 6 bases from V and 4 bases from J, with 10 bases in between. The CDR3 DNA sequence: TGCAGTGCCAGAAGCGGTTACGAGCAGTACTTC. Translating gives CSARSGYEQYF.

The chain couples TRBV19 to TRBJ1-5; TRBD1 agrees at 7 bases. Germline CDR1 and CDR2: LNHDA and SQIVND (reference sequence). V was pared by 4 bases and J by 2 bases, with 8 bases of the junction left unmatched. This CDR3 comprises 16 residues. CDR3 DNA: TGTGCCAGTAGTACATTGACAGGGATGGGCAATCAGCCCCAGCATTTT. Its protein is CASSTLTGMGNQPQHF.

The rearrangement joins TRBV7-2 to TRBJ2-5; the match to TRBD2 covers 11 bases. The CDR3 is 17 residues long. CDR1 and CDR2 from the germline V gene are SGHTA and FQGNSA. Trimming took 0 bases from V and 4 from J; bases not matched to a gene: 7. This CDR3 reads CASSLARLAGGAETQYF. Here the CDR3 DNA reads TGTGCCAGCAGCTTAGCGCGGCTAGCGGGGGGAGCAGAGACCCAGTACTTC.

J is TRBJ2-2 and V is TRBV25-1; 9 nucleotides match TRBD2. Per the germline V gene, CDR1 is MGHDK and CDR2 is SYGVNS. The CDR3 loop spans 16 amino acids. Germline trimming cut 3 bases from V and 4 bases from J; bases unmatched to any gene: 6. Here the CDR3 DNA reads TGTGCCAGCAGTGACAGCGGGGGGTCGTTCACCGGGGAGCTGTTTTTT. Its protein is CASSDSGGSFTGELFF.

The V call is TRBV7-9, the J call TRBJ1-1, with TRBD1 matching 9 bases. CDR3 length: 16 residues. V trimming: 5 bases; J trimming: 1 base; junction bases outside the gene matches: 8. Germline V CDR1 and CDR2: SEHNR, FQNEAQ (reference sequence). This chain's CDR3 is CASSPRQGGRNTEAFF. Written as DNA, the CDR3 is TGTGCCAGCAGCCCTCGACAGGGGGGTAGGAACACTGAAGCTTTCTTT.

This clone appeared once. This chain links TRBV18 with TRBJ1-1; D gene unclear. The CDR3 is 15 residues long. Germline CDR1 and CDR2: KGHSH and LQKENI. Trimming cost V 3 bases and J 0 bases, with 11 bases left between them. The DNA of the CDR3 is TGTGCCAGCTCACCCTCGGACGGAATGAACACTGAAGCTTTCTTT. Translating gives CASSPSDGMNTEAFF.

The gene calls are TRBV28 and TRBJ1-2, with unresolved D. Per germline, CDR1 MDHEN and CDR2 SYDVKM. This CDR3 has 12 residues. The germline V and J ends were trimmed by 5 bases and 3 bases, with 7 bases remaining between them. The CDR3 is CASSPSDYGYTF. CDR3 sequence (DNA): TGTGCCAGCAGTCCATCGGACTATGGCTACACCTTC.

CDR3 residues: CASRETGLGTGELFF. In DNA, the CDR3 is TGTGCCAGCAGGGAGACGGGACTAGGGACCGGGGAGCTGTTTTTT. This chain joins TRBV7-3 and TRBJ2-2, with 8 bases fitting TRBD2. The CDR3 runs 15 residues. Trimming at V came to 6 bases and at J to 5 bases, leaving 8 bases not matched to a gene. CDR1 is SGHTA, CDR2 FQGTGA, per germline.

The chain uses TRBV6-1 and TRBJ2-7; unclear D gene. Deletions cut 2 bases from V and 3 bases from J, with 8 bases between. The length of the CDR3 is 13 residues. From germline, CDR1 is MNHNS and CDR2 SASEGT. CDR3: CASSEFTVYEQYF. The CDR3, as DNA: TGTGCCAGCAGTGAATTTACAGTCTACGAGCAGTACTTC.

The CDR3 coding sequence is TGTGCCAGCACACCCCAGGGGGGAGTTGGCAATCAGCCCCAGCATTTT. Residues: CASTPQGGVGNQPQHF. The chain uses TRBV6-6 and TRBJ1-5; 7 nucleotides match TRBD1. Germline V CDR1 and CDR2: MNHNY, SVGAGI (reference sequence). The CDR3 contains 16 residues. Trimming at V came to 7 bases and at J to 2 bases, leaving 11 bases not matched to a gene.

This rearrangement joins TRBV24-1 to TRBJ2-2, with TRBD1 matching over 12 bases. Germline V gene data show CDR1 as KGHDR and CDR2 as SFDVKD. The CDR3 totals 15 residues. J lost 6 bases, V lost 4 bases, and 2 bases had no gene match. The CDR3 DNA reads as TGTGCCACCAGTGAGGGACAGGGGGCGTCCGGGGAGCTGTTTTTT. Encoded protein: CATSEGQGASGELFF.

The rearrangement links TRBV2 to TRBJ2-1; D is unclear. CDR3 length: 15 residues. Trimming stripped 3 bases from V and 0 bases from J, with 9 bases between. Per germline, CDR1 SNHLY and CDR2 FYNNEI. The CDR3 DNA sequence: TGTGCCAGCAGTGATCGTAGTTCCTCCTACAATGAGCAGTTCTTC. It is translated as CASSDRSSSYNEQFF. The entire variable domain, with the rest obtained from reference TRBV2 and TRBJ2-1, is as follows: EPEVTQTPSHQVTQMGQEVILRCVPISNHLYFYWYRQILGQKVEFLVSFYNNEISEKSEIFDDQFSVERPDGSNFTLKIRSTKLEDSAMYFCASSDRSSSYNEQFFGPGTRLTVL.

The chain joins TRBV7-9 to TRBJ1-2; D gene unclear. The V end was cut by 5 bases, the J end by 4 bases, with 14 bases between. There are 14 residues in the CDR3. Germline loops: CDR1 SEHNR, CDR2 FQNEAQ (reference sequence). This CDR3 reads CASSPTETGYGYTF. The DNA for the CDR3 is TGTGCCAGCAGCCCGACGGAGACCGGCTATGGCTACACCTTC.

As for this clone: An end of the junction differs from the germline gene, which may be a read error. The chain uses TRBV20-1 and TRBJ1-1; D is ambiguous. CDR3 length: 11 residues. Germline CDR1 is DFQATT and CDR2 is SNEGSKA (reference sequence). For the CDR3, the DNA is TGCAGTGGTAGAGAGAACACTGAAGCTTTCTTT. Its protein product is CSGRENTEAFF.

The rearrangement joins TRBV7-2 to TRBJ1-5; D is ambiguous. The CDR3 spans 14 residues. With 5 bases removed from V and 2 bases from J, the gap between germline ends came to 10 bases. The germline V gene encodes CDR1 SGHTA and CDR2 FQGNSA. The CDR3 loop reads CASSPGNRNQPQHF. The CDR3, as DNA: TGTGCCAGCAGCCCTGGAAATCGCAATCAGCCCCAGCATTTT.

The rearrangement uses TRBV11-2 and TRBJ2-3; D is ambiguous. Germline-derived CDR1 and CDR2 are SGHAT and FQNNGV. V was shortened by 1 base and J by 4 bases, with 0 bases between the two germline ends. This CDR3 comprises 11 residues. This CDR3 is CASSLADTQYF. The CDR3 DNA is TGTGCCAGCAGCTTAGCAGATACGCAGTATTTT.

This rearrangement joins TRBV6-1 to TRBJ1-2; D is ambiguous. CDR1 MNHNS and CDR2 SASEGT come from the germline V gene. This CDR3 has 14 amino acids. Trimming left V 2 bases short and J 8 bases short, with 15 bases between. CDR3 in amino acids: CASSERSIGFGYTF. The CDR3 DNA reads as TGTGCCAGCAGTGAACGGTCGATTGGATTCGGCTACACCTTC.

J is TRBJ2-1 and V is TRBV7-2; D perhaps matches TRBD2 (6 bases). CDR3 length: 17 amino acids. The germline CDR1 and CDR2 sequences are SGHTA and FQGNSA. Trimming cost V 5 bases and J 6 bases, with 23 bases left between them. The CDR3 is CASSRSYGTRPSNEQFF. CDR3 DNA: TGTGCCAGCAGCCGGAGCTATGGGACTCGCCCTTCCAATGAGCAGTTCTTC.

This clone was seen a single time. The DNA of the CDR3 is TGTGCCAGCAGGGTAAGGGAGGGCACCTACGAGCAGTACTTC. Protein product: CASRVREGTYEQYF. The chain uses TRBV6-5 and TRBJ2-7; TRBD2 agrees at 7 bases. The CDR3 spans 14 residues. V lost 6 bases, J lost 2 bases, and 7 bases stayed unmatched. The germline gives CDR1 MNHEY, CDR2 SVGAGI.

CDR3 sequence reads: CASSTEREGRTGELFF. Written as DNA, the CDR3 is TGTGCCAGCAGTACAGAGCGGGAGGGCCGCACCGGGGAGCTGTTTTTT. The chain combines TRBV6-2 or TRBV6-3 with TRBJ2-2; TRBD2 agrees at 10 bases. Germline V gene data show CDR1 as MNHEY and CDR2 as SVGEGT. Trimming took 5 bases from V and 4 from J; bases not matched to a gene: 7. The CDR3 is 16 residues long.